The 26 T cell receptor beta chains listed next were all sequenced from one sample in a study of T cell changes during pregnancy in multiple sclerosis. Some clones are missing from TCRdb's copy, which holds only in-frame ones; the method was immunoSEQ multiplex PCR. The table includes 45,000 or so clones, more than 75% detected once. The source was CD8+ T cells from peripheral blood mononuclear cells, collected after pregnancy. Receptors originate from a female donor in good health, enrolled as a control in a pregnancy study.

The chain links TRBV19 to TRBJ1-6, with TRBD1 identical over 8 bases. Germline trimming cut 4 bases from V and 7 bases from J; bases unmatched to any gene: 9. The germline V gene encodes CDR1 LNHDA and CDR2 SQIVND (reference sequence). The CDR3 loop spans 16 amino acids. In nucleotides, the CDR3 is TGTGCCAGTAGTACCGGGACAGGAGGCTGGAATTCACCCCTCCACTTT. It specifies CASSTGTGGWNSPLHF.

This chain uses TRBV10-3 with TRBJ2-7; D may be TRBD1 (6 bases). This CDR3 has 13 residues. V lost 6 bases and J lost 0, with 9 bases in between. From germline, CDR1 is ENHRY and CDR2 SYGVKD. CDR3 bases: TGTGCCATCAGCGACAGGATCTCCTACGAGCAGTACTTC. Translation gives CAISDRISYEQYF.

This clone was recorded once. This chain uses TRBV9 with TRBJ2-7; no firm D call. CDR1 is SGDLS and CDR2 is YYNGEE in the germline V gene. The CDR3 covers 14 residues. Trimming took 0 bases from V and 0 from J, leaving 7 bases between them. The CDR3 nucleotides read TGTGCCAGCAGCGTAGGGGCCAGCTCCTACGAGCAGTACTTC. Amino acid sequence: CASSVGASSYEQYF.

This rearrangement joins TRBV4-3 to TRBJ1-3, with D possibly being TRBD1 (5 bases). The CDR3 length is 17 residues. Germline loops: CDR1 LGHNA, CDR2 YSLEER. Trimming removed 2 bases from V and 0 bases from J, with 14 bases in between. The CDR3 DNA reads TGCGCCAGCAGCCAAACTCAGGGTATTTACTCTGGAAACACCATATATTTT. Amino acid sequence: CASSQTQGIYSGNTIYF.

The chain uses TRBV4-3 and TRBJ1-2; possible D gene TRBD1, 5 bases. The germline gives CDR1 LGHNA, CDR2 YSLEER. V lost 0 bases, J lost 4 bases, and 15 bases lay in between. The length of the CDR3 is 16 residues. DNA of the CDR3: TGCGCCAGCAGCCAAGACGCGCGGGGGGGACTCTATGGCTACACCTTC. Protein sequence: CASSQDARGGLYGYTF.

This clone was observed once. The chain links TRBV7-9 to TRBJ1-2; TRBD1 agrees at 9 bases. Germline V gene data show CDR1 as SEHNR and CDR2 as FQNEAQ (reference sequence). This CDR3 spans 18 amino acids. Trimming took 4 bases from V and 1 from J; bases not matched to a gene: 13. The CDR3 here is CASSSFGDRAAFNYGYTF. As DNA, the CDR3 is TGTGCCAGCAGCTCATTCGGGGACAGGGCGGCCTTTAACTATGGCTACACCTTC.

The gene calls are TRBV9 and TRBJ2-1, with D maybe TRBD2 (6 bases). Trimming pared 4 bases from V and 4 bases from J, leaving 15 bases between. The CDR3 is 15 amino acids. Germline loops: CDR1 SGDLS, CDR2 YYNGEE. The CDR3 is CASSPWREVYNEQFF. The CDR3 coding sequence is TGTGCCAGCAGCCCGTGGAGGGAGGTGTACAATGAGCAGTTCTTC.

J is TRBJ2-3 and V is TRBV27; no firm D call. The CDR3 is 13 residues long. V lost 0 bases and J lost 5, with 6 bases in between. CDR1 is MNHEY and CDR2 is SMNVEV in the germline V gene (reference sequence). CDR3 coding DNA: TGTGCCAGCAGTTTATCCGCGGTAGATACGCAGTATTTT. Translation: CASSLSAVDTQYF.

This clone was detected only once. The CDR3 reads CASSPDRGAYEQYF. The CDR3 nucleotides read TGTGCCAGCAGCCCGGACAGGGGAGCCTACGAGCAGTACTTC. The chain has TRBV4-2 and TRBJ2-7; TRBD1 agrees at 9 bases. V lost 4 bases to trimming and J lost 2 bases; unmatched junction nucleotides: 3. Germline V gives CDR1 LGHNA, CDR2 YNFKEQ. The CDR3 consists of 14 residues.

The rearrangement uses TRBV7-3 and TRBJ2-2, with D maybe TRBD2 (6 bases). The CDR3 is 15 residues long. Trimming left V 5 bases short and J 1 base short, with 11 bases between. Germline CDR1 reads SGHTA; CDR2 reads FQGTGA. Here the CDR3 reads CASSPGGVNTGELFF. The CDR3 nucleotides are TGTGCCAGCAGCCCCGGAGGGGTGAACACCGGGGAGCTGTTTTTT.

The table lists this clone with a few counts. The chain combines TRBV5-4 with TRBJ1-2; D not certain. V lost 2 bases, J lost 3 bases, and 14 bases lay in between. Per the germline V gene, CDR1 is SGHNT and CDR2 is YYREEE (reference sequence). The CDR3 totals 15 residues. Here the CDR3 DNA reads TGTGCCAGCAGCTTAGCCCCGGAGGGTTACTATGGCTACACCTTC. Its translation: CASSLAPEGYYGYTF.

This clone occurred a few times. V gene TRBV9 combines with J gene TRBJ1-2, with 7 bases matching TRBD1. V lost 4 bases to trimming and J lost 7 bases; unmatched junction nucleotides: 13. The V gene's germline CDR1 is SGDLS and CDR2 YYNGEE. The CDR3 runs to 15 residues. Written as DNA, the CDR3 is TGTGCCAGCAGCCCCCGAGACAGGGCAGAAGCTGGCTACACCTTC. Its protein product is CASSPRDRAEAGYTF.

The V call is TRBV6-4, the J call TRBJ1-1, with D maybe TRBD1 (6 bases). The V gene lost 2 bases and the J gene lost 1 base, with 8 bases spanning the gap. Germline V CDR1 and CDR2: MRHNA, SNTAGT. CDR3 length: 14 residues. The CDR3, as DNA: TGTGCCAGCAGTGACACGGACAGGAACACTGAAGCTTTCTTT. As protein: CASSDTDRNTEAFF.

This sequence joins TRBV7-9 and TRBJ1-2; no clear D. With 4 bases removed from V and 0 bases from J, the gap between germline ends came to 9 bases. The CDR3 length is 14 residues. CDR1 is SEHNR and CDR2 is FQNEAQ in the germline V gene (reference sequence). The CDR3 nucleotides are TGTGCCAGCAGCTCCGCGGACTCTAACTATGGCTACACCTTC. The encoded protein is CASSSADSNYGYTF. The full variable domain, in which reference TRBV7-9 and TRBJ1-2 provide the parts outside the CDR3, is DTGVSQNPRHKITKRGQNVTFRCDPISEHNRLYWYRQTLGQGPEFLTYFQNEAQLEKSRLLSDRFSAERPKGSFSTLEIQRTEQGDSAMYLCASSSADSNYGYTFGSGTRLTVV.

This chain links TRBV11-2 with TRBJ2-7, with 7 bases identical to TRBD2. With V trimmed by 5 bases and J by 5 bases, 6 bases remained unmatched. The germline gives CDR1 SGHAT, CDR2 FQNNGV. This CDR3 has 13 amino acids. This CDR3 reads CASSLRGYDEQYF. CDR3 in DNA: TGTGCCAGCAGCCTGCGGGGGTACGACGAGCAGTACTTC.

This chain links TRBV12-5 with TRBJ2-2; 9 nucleotides agree with TRBD1. CDR3 length equals 16 residues. Germline CDR1 LGHNT, CDR2 FRNRAP. V lost 7 bases to trimming and J lost 6 bases; unmatched junction nucleotides: 12. The CDR3, as DNA: TGTGCTAGTGCTCGCCCCGGGACAGGGATCGCCGGGGAGCTGTTTTTT. Amino acid sequence: CASARPGTGIAGELFF.

The V gene is TRBV5-6, the J gene TRBJ1-1, with D unclear. The germline CDR1 and CDR2 sequences are SGHDT and YYEEEE. The CDR3 has 11 amino acids. The V end lost 4 bases, the J end lost 8 bases, and 9 bases lay between the germline ends. Written as DNA, the CDR3 is TGTGCCAGCAGCCTGGGGAGGGAAGCTTTCTTT. This encodes CASSLGREAFF. The entire variable domain, with the rest obtained from reference TRBV5-6 and TRBJ1-1, is as follows: DAGVTQSPTHLIKTRGQQVTLRCSPKSGHDTVSWYQQALGQGPQFIFQYYEEEERQRGNFPDRFSGHQFPNYSSELNVNALLLGDSALYLCASSLGREAFFGQGTRLTVV.

V and J are TRBV5-4 and TRBJ1-2; D remains unclear. The CDR3 extends over 15 amino acids. The V gene's germline CDR1 is SGHNT and CDR2 YYREEE (reference sequence). V lost 2 bases and J 8 bases, leaving 19 bases between the germline ends. The CDR3 coding sequence is TGTGCCAGCAGCTTCTTTGATGTGCCAAGTCAGGGCTACACCTTC. Protein sequence: CASSFFDVPSQGYTF.

The chain employs TRBV7-3 and TRBJ2-7; possibly TRBD1 for D (6 bases). This CDR3 has 13 amino acids. Germline V gives CDR1 SGHTA, CDR2 FQGTGA. Trimming stripped 3 bases from V and 6 bases from J, with 12 bases between. CDR3 sequence: CASSFEQGGEQYF. CDR3 sequence (DNA): TGTGCCAGCAGCTTCGAACAGGGCGGCGAGCAGTACTTC. Full variable domain (rest looked up from reference TRBV7-3 and TRBJ2-7): GAGVSQTPSNKVTEKGKYVELRCDPISGHTALYWYRQSLGQGPEFLIYFQGTGAADDSGLPNDRFFAVRPEGSVSTLKIQRTERGDSAVYLCASSFEQGGEQYFGPGTRLTVT.

The V call is TRBV18, the J call TRBJ1-5; 9 bases map to TRBD1. The germline V gene encodes CDR1 KGHSH and CDR2 LQKENI. With 4 bases clipped from V and 4 bases from J, the junction kept 2 bases outside the gene matches. The CDR3 extends over 14 amino acids. The chain's CDR3 is CASSLGQGNQPQHF. The DNA for the CDR3 is TGTGCCAGCTCACTGGGACAGGGTAATCAGCCCCAGCATTTT.

The V call is TRBV6-1, the J call TRBJ1-6; TRBD1 is a possible D gene (6 bases). Trimming pared 1 base from V and 2 bases from J, leaving 12 bases between. The CDR3 extends over 17 amino acids. Germline lookup yields CDR1 MNHNS and CDR2 SASEGT. The CDR3 is CASSEDSGGPYNSPLHF. As DNA, the CDR3 is TGTGCCAGCAGTGAAGATTCGGGGGGGCCCTATAATTCACCCCTCCACTTT.

This clone was detected only a few times. This chain connects TRBV9 to TRBJ2-1; 8 bases fit TRBD2. Unmatched junction bases numbered 12, after V lost 3 bases and J lost 10 bases. Per the germline V gene, CDR1 is SGDLS and CDR2 is YYNGEE. This CDR3 has 15 amino acids. Here the CDR3 DNA reads TGTGCCAGCAGCGACCGGACTAGCAACAACATAGAGCAGTTCTTC. Amino acids: CASSDRTSNNIEQFF.

This sequence joins TRBV4-2 and TRBJ2-3, with 9 nucleotides matching TRBD2. CDR3 size: 14 residues. The V and J ends lost 3 bases and 4 bases, in that order; junction bases with no gene match: 2. Germline lookup yields CDR1 LGHNA and CDR2 YNFKEQ. In DNA, the CDR3 is TGTGCCAGCAGCCAGGGACTAGCTCCAGATACGCAGTATTTT. Protein: CASSQGLAPDTQYF.

The rearrangement uses TRBV10-3 and TRBJ1-4, with D perhaps TRBD1 (6 bases). The CDR3 has 13 amino acids. V lost 5 bases to trimming and J lost 10 bases, with 14 bases between them. Germline values: CDR1 ENHRY, CDR2 SYGVKD. CDR3 sequence reads: CAISPRTDGKLFF. CDR3 in DNA: TGTGCCATCAGTCCTCGGACAGATGGAAAACTGTTTTTT.

The chain links TRBV14 to TRBJ1-2; D gene uncertain. The length of the CDR3 is 13 residues. Looked up from germline, CDR1 is SGHDN and CDR2 is FVKESK. Trimming stripped 0 bases from V and 4 bases from J, with 6 bases between. The CDR3 reads CASSQDRFYGYTF. The CDR3 nucleotides are TGTGCCAGCAGCCAAGACAGGTTCTATGGCTACACCTTC. The complete variable domain, with remaining parts taken from reference TRBV14 and TRBJ1-2, reads EAGVTQFPSHSVIEKGQTVTLRCDPISGHDNLYWYRRVMGKEIKFLLHFVKESKQDESGMPNNRFLAERTGGTYSTLKVQPAELEDSGVYFCASSQDRFYGYTFGSGTRLTVV.

This clone was recorded only once. The chain couples TRBV29-1 to TRBJ2-1; D is unresolved. This CDR3 is 13 amino acids long. CDR1 SQVTM and CDR2 ANQGSEA come from the germline V gene. V lost 3 bases and J lost 1, with 7 bases in between. The CDR3 nucleotides read TGCAGCGTTGACCAGGAATCCTACAATGAGCAGTTCTTC. Translating gives CSVDQESYNEQFF.